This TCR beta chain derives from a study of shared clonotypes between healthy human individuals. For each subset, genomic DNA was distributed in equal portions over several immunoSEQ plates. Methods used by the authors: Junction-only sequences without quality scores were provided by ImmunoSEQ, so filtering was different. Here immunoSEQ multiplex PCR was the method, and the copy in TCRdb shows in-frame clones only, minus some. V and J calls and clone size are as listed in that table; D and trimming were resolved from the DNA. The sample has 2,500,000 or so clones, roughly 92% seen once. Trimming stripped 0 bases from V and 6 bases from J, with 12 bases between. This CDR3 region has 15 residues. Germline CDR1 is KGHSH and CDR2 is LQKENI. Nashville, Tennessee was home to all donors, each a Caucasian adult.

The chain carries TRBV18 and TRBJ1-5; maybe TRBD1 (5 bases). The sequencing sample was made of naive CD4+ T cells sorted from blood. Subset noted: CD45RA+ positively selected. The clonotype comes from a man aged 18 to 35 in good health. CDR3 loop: CASSPPGVDSQPQHF. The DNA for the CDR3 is TGTGCCAGCTCACCACCAGGGGTCGATTCTCAGCCCCAGCATTTT.